These T cell receptor beta chains were read from a single sample in a study of early T cells in non-severe SARS-CoV-2 infection. In TCRdb, the 5' RACE reads were re-called with MiXCR into one record per CDR3 protein. The sample holds 50,000 or so distinct CDR3 sequences, about 13% seen once. Sequenced input: whole blood. The receptors were sampled from an adult who was a healthcare worker with PCR-confirmed SARS-CoV-2 infection or an uninfected control (not recorded which). Both conserved end residues are part of each CDR3. Each record gives: clone size, J gene, V gene, CDR3 length, D gene, CDR3 protein, CDR3 DNA. The D gene is left open where the match is weak. Clone size is stated in some rows and not others, as once, few, many or a class when expanded.

>-|TRBJ2-4|TRBV24-1|16|-
CATSDSTGIAKNIQYF
TGTGCCACCAGTGATTCGACAGGCATAGCCAAAAACATTCAGTACTTC
>many|TRBJ2-1|TRBV7-2|15|TRBD2
CASSFELAGNNEQFF
TGTGCCAGCAGCTTCGAACTAGCGGGAAACAATGAGCAGTTCTTC
>-|TRBJ1-2|TRBV9|15|TRBD1
CASSVQTGGLYGYTF
TGTGCCAGCAGCGTCCAGACAGGGGGCCTCTATGGCTACACCTTC
>many|TRBJ2-5|TRBV12-3/TRBV12-4|14|TRBD2
CASIVGGSQETQYF
TGTGCCAGCATCGTGGGGGGGTCCCAAGAGACCCAGTACTTC
>many|TRBJ2-1|TRBV6-2/TRBV6-3|16|TRBD2
CASSESSGRALNEQFF
TGTGCCAGCAGCGAATCTAGCGGGAGGGCCCTCAATGAGCAGTTCTTC
>many|TRBJ1-1|TRBV29-1|13|-
CSARPSMNTEAFF
TGCAGCGCTCGACCGAGTATGAACACTGAAGCTTTCTTT
>-|TRBJ2-7|TRBV28|14|-
CASMEGQGIYEQYF
TGTGCCAGCATGGAGGGCCAGGGCATCTACGAGCAGTACTTC
>-|TRBJ1-1|TRBV6-6|11|-
CASSYSEYAFF
TGTGCCAGCAGTTACTCGGAGTATGCTTTCTTT
>-|TRBJ2-3|TRBV6-2/TRBV6-3|17|TRBD2
CASSFSSGRAGRGTQYF
TGTGCCAGCAGTTTCTCGAGCGGGAGGGCCGGGAGAGGTACGCAGTATTTT
>medium-sized|TRBJ2-7|TRBV11-2|13|-
CASSLDAGYEQYF
TGTGCCAGCAGCTTAGATGCCGGCTACGAGCAGTACTTC
>few|TRBJ2-7|TRBV19|14|-
CASSATDSPGGQYF
TGTGCCAGTAGTGCTACGGACTCCCCGGGTGGGCAGTACTTC
>-|TRBJ2-5|TRBV7-2|12|-
CASSFTEETQYF
TGTGCCAGCAGCTTTACAGAAGAGACCCAGTACTTC
>-|TRBJ2-5|TRBV9|15|TRBD1
CASSVGTGAAETQYF
TGTGCCAGCAGCGTAGGGACAGGGGCGGCGGAGACCCAGTACTTC
>many|TRBJ2-1|TRBV4-1|15|TRBD2
CASSQVGGGDNEQFF
TGCGCCAGCAGCCAGGTGGGCGGGGGGGACAATGAGCAGTTCTTC
>-|TRBJ2-4|TRBV18|14|-
CASSLQGPKNIQYF
TGTGCCAGCTCACTCCAGGGTCCCAAAAACATTCAGTACTTC
>-|TRBJ1-1|TRBV7-2|13|-
CASSSDRYTEAFF
TGTGCCAGCAGCTCAGACAGATACACTGAAGCTTTCTTT
>medium-sized|TRBJ2-3|TRBV5-4|14|-
CASSLEMGADTQYF
TGTGCCAGCAGCTTAGAGATGGGGGCAGATACGCAGTATTTT
>few|TRBJ2-3|TRBV20-1|13|TRBD1
CSARRQGVDTQYF
TGCAGTGCTAGACGGCAGGGGGTAGATACGCAGTATTTT
>many|TRBJ2-1|TRBV10-3|13|TRBD2
CAISAGGTTEQFF
TGTGCCATCAGCGCGGGGGGGACGACCGAGCAGTTCTTC
>many|TRBJ2-7|TRBV28|14|-
CASSWPGSSDEQYF
TGTGCCAGCAGTTGGCCCGGGAGTTCGGACGAGCAGTACTTC
>-|TRBJ2-7|TRBV29-1|12|-
CSVSTNSYEQYF
TGCAGCGTCTCGACAAACTCCTACGAGCAGTACTTC
>few|TRBJ2-7|TRBV11-2|15|-
CASRPERDNSYEQYF
TGTGCCAGCAGGCCGGAGCGGGACAACTCCTACGAGCAGTACTTC
>few|TRBJ2-5|TRBV9|14|TRBD2
CASSVGGLAKTQYF
TGTGCCAGCAGCGTAGGTGGACTAGCGAAGACCCAGTACTTC
>many|TRBJ2-1|TRBV5-6|13|-
CASSSTYENEQFF
TGTGCCAGCAGTTCGACTTACGAAAATGAGCAGTTCTTC
>many|TRBJ1-1|TRBV6-2/TRBV6-3|12|-
CASGQQGNEAFF
TGTGCCAGCGGTCAGCAGGGTAATGAAGCTTTCTTT
>-|TRBJ2-1|TRBV7-3|12|-
CASSHQGSEQFF
TGTGCCAGCAGTCATCAAGGGAGTGAGCAGTTCTTC
>-|TRBJ2-3|TRBV11-3|18|TRBD2
CASSLGGTSGIRTDTQYF
TGTGCCAGCAGCTTAGGAGGGACTAGCGGGATCAGGACAGATACGCAGTATTTT
>many|TRBJ1-2|TRBV19|16|TRBD1
CASSILGQGQVAGYTF
TGTGCCAGTAGTATCCTCGGACAGGGACAGGTGGCTGGCTACACCTTC
>many|TRBJ2-3|TRBV20-1|14|TRBD1
CSAYRGSSTDTQYF
TGCAGTGCTTACAGGGGTTCGAGCACAGATACGCAGTATTTT
>-|TRBJ2-1|TRBV3-2|13|-
CASSPPQACLEFF
TGTGCCAGCAGCCCCCCCCAAGCTTGTCTGGAGTTCTTC
>many|TRBJ2-1|TRBV7-8|12|-
CASSLAYNEQFF
TGTGCCAGCAGCTTAGCTTACAATGAGCAGTTCTTC
>many|TRBJ2-4|TRBV14|14|-
CASSQAGAKNIQYF
TGTGCCAGCAGCCAGGCGGGGGCCAAAAACATTCAGTACTTC
>many|TRBJ2-1|TRBV7-2|12|-
CASSLSIHEQFF
TGTGCCAGCAGCCTTAGCATTCATGAGCAGTTCTTC
>-|TRBJ1-3|TRBV6-2/TRBV6-3|12|-
CASSGSGNTIYF
TGTGCCAGCAGCGGCTCTGGAAACACCATATATTTT
>few|TRBJ2-1|TRBV18|15|TRBD2
CASSPPAGGYNEQFF
TGTGCCAGCTCACCCCCAGCGGGAGGGTACAATGAGCAGTTCTTC
>many|TRBJ2-7|TRBV6-1|15|TRBD2
CASSVERGSPYEQYF
TGTGCCAGCAGTGTGGAGCGGGGGTCCCCCTACGAGCAGTACTTC
>-|TRBJ2-7|TRBV27|15|-
CASSLQERVSYEQYF
TGTGCCAGCAGTTTACAGGAAAGGGTCTCCTACGAGCAGTACTTC
>-|TRBJ2-3|TRBV28|14|-
CASSFVAGTDTQYF
TGTGCCAGCAGTTTTGTAGCGGGCACAGATACGCAGTATTTT
>-|TRBJ1-1|TRBV6-6|14|TRBD1
CASSPATGGPEAFF
TGTGCCAGCAGTCCCGCGACAGGGGGGCCTGAAGCTTTCTTT
>few|TRBJ2-7|TRBV9|13|TRBD1
CASSDGQGHGQYF
TGTGCCAGCAGTGACGGACAGGGGCATGGGCAGTACTTC
>-|TRBJ1-1|TRBV28|14|-
CASSSYGGGTEAFF
TGTGCCAGCAGTTCTTATGGCGGGGGCACTGAAGCTTTCTTT
>many|TRBJ2-1|TRBV7-9|15|-
CASSPRGSAYNEQFF
TGTGCCAGCAGCCCTAGGGGTAGCGCCTACAATGAGCAGTTCTTC
>many|TRBJ1-3|TRBV7-2|16|-
CASSLAAWASGNTIYF
TGTGCCAGCAGCTTAGCCGCCTGGGCTTCTGGAAACACCATATATTTT
>few|TRBJ2-1|TRBV27|12|-
CASSLVGNEQFF
TGTGCCAGCAGTTTAGTAGGGAATGAGCAGTTCTTC
>many|TRBJ2-2|TRBV28|14|-
CASSPPAHSMELFF
TGTGCCAGCAGTCCCCCGGCCCACTCAATGGAGCTGTTTTTT
>few|TRBJ2-1|TRBV7-9|16|-
CASSRGGLRPYNEQFF
TGTGCCAGCAGTCGAGGGGGGTTACGGCCCTACAATGAGCAGTTCTTC
>-|TRBJ2-1|TRBV6-2/TRBV6-3|14|TRBD2
CASSTGTIYNEQFF
TGTGCCAGCAGTACCGGGACTATCTACAATGAGCAGTTCTTC
>-|TRBJ2-3|TRBV14|17|-
CASSPMTGVGYTDTQYF
TGTGCCAGCAGCCCTATGACTGGGGTGGGTTACACAGATACGCAGTATTTT